Presented here are 19 T cell receptor beta chains from one specimen sequenced in a study of cytomegalovirus exposure and HLA in healthy donors. PCR primers comprised 60 Vbeta and 13 Jbeta primers. Sequencing was performed with immunoSEQ multiplex PCR; in TCRdb, only in-frame clones are kept and a portion is missing. In the table there are about 140,000 clones, 70% of which are singletons. Sample: PBMCs. The receptors stem from a woman in her twenties or thirties in good health and CMV-seronegative.

The chain combines TRBV7-3 with TRBJ1-1, with TRBD1 identical over 9 bases. The CDR3 is made up of 14 amino acids. Germline CDR1 SGHTA, CDR2 FQGTGA. V lost 5 bases, J lost 4 bases, and 5 bases stayed unmatched. The CDR3 region is CASSTTGGFTEAFF. The CDR3 coding sequence is TGTGCCAGCAGCACAACAGGGGGCTTCACTGAAGCTTTCTTT.

Only a few counts were recorded for this clone. This sample includes further DNA sequences coding for the same CDR3. The chain links TRBV27 to TRBJ2-1, with D uncertain. In germline, CDR1 is MNHEY, CDR2 SMNVEV (reference sequence). V lost 6 bases and J 3 bases, leaving 9 bases between the germline ends. This CDR3 spans 13 amino acids. The CDR3, as DNA: TGTGCCAGCAGCCTGACTGGCTACAATGAGCAGTTCTTC. This sequence encodes CASSLTGYNEQFF.

The chain links TRBV2 to TRBJ2-3; D possibly corresponds to TRBD1 (5 bases). CDR1 SNHLY and CDR2 FYNNEI come from the germline V gene. Trimming took off 5 bases at V and 2 bases at J, with 17 bases between the two ends. CDR3 size: 16 residues. The CDR3 region has the DNA TGTGCCAGCAGTACCCAGGGCGCGACTCACACAGATACGCAGTATTTT. Amino acids: CASSTQGATHTDTQYF.

This chain connects TRBV7-2 to TRBJ1-2, with 9 bases lining up with TRBD1. The CDR3 runs to 14 residues. Losses at the gene ends were 4 bases for V and 7 bases for J; bases not matched to a gene: 7. Germline lookup yields CDR1 SGHTA and CDR2 FQGNSA. The CDR3 region has the DNA TGTGCCAGCAGCTCCGGACAGGGGTTGGGTGGCTACACCTTC. Translated, it gives CASSSGQGLGGYTF.

The V gene is TRBV5-1, the J gene TRBJ2-1, with 8 nucleotides matching TRBD1. With V trimmed by 0 bases and J by 3 bases, 5 bases remained unmatched. The germline V gene encodes CDR1 SGHRS and CDR2 YFSETQ. The CDR3 runs 16 residues. The CDR3 reads CASSLVGTGGYNEQFF. DNA of the CDR3: TGCGCCAGCAGCTTGGTTGGCACAGGGGGCTACAATGAGCAGTTCTTC.

This clone was seen only a few times. The V gene is TRBV6-5, the J gene TRBJ2-1; 10 positions agree with TRBD2. CDR1 and CDR2 from the germline V gene are MNHEY and SVGAGI. Unmatched junction bases numbered 5, after V lost 5 bases and J lost 4 bases. This CDR3 is 15 amino acids long. In DNA, the CDR3 is TGTGCCAGCAGTGCTAGCGGGAGATGGTACAATGAGCAGTTCTTC. Translation gives CASSASGRWYNEQFF.

The V gene is TRBV2, the J gene TRBJ1-1; 12 bases agree with TRBD1. The germline CDR1 and CDR2 sequences are SNHLY and FYNNEI. The CDR3 length is 17 residues. Trimming at V came to 7 bases and at J to 4 bases, leaving 13 bases not matched to a gene. This CDR3 reads CASNLEGQGAPVTEAFF. In nucleotides, the CDR3 is TGTGCCAGCAACCTTGAGGGACAGGGGGCGCCGGTCACTGAAGCTTTCTTT. Supplemented by reference TRBV2 and TRBJ1-1, the full variable domain reads EPEVTQTPSHQVTQMGQEVILRCVPISNHLYFYWYRQILGQKVEFLVSFYNNEISEKSEIFDDQFSVERPDGSNFTLKIRSTKLEDSAMYFCASNLEGQGAPVTEAFFGQGTRLTVV.

V is TRBV6-6 and J is TRBJ1-1; perhaps TRBD1 as D (5 bases). With 0 bases removed from V and 6 bases from J, the gap between germline ends came to 8 bases. Germline CDR1 is MNHNY and CDR2 is SVGAGI (reference sequence). This CDR3 has 13 residues. CDR3 sequence reads: CASSYSRGAEAFF. The CDR3 nucleotides read TGTGCCAGCAGTTACTCGCGGGGGGCTGAAGCTTTCTTT.

The V and J genes are TRBV9 and TRBJ1-2, with D possibly matching TRBD1 (5 bases). V was trimmed by 1 base and J by 4 bases, leaving 8 bases between them. The germline V gene has CDR1 SGDLS and CDR2 YYNGEE. The CDR3 runs 13 residues. CDR3 sequence reads: CASSVTDSYGYTF. CDR3 bases: TGTGCCAGCAGCGTAACCGACAGCTATGGCTACACCTTC.

The chain combines TRBV19 with TRBJ1-5; TRBD1 matches 7 bases. Looked up from germline, CDR1 is LNHDA and CDR2 is SQIVND (reference sequence). The CDR3 sequence is 15 residues long. V shed 7 bases and J 7 bases; nucleotides not matched to a gene: 13. Here the CDR3 DNA reads TGTGCCAGTACCCTGGGGACAGATCTTTACCAGCCCCAGCATTTT. Translated: CASTLGTDLYQPQHF.

V usage is TRBV4-1 and J usage is TRBJ2-7; 9 positions agree with TRBD1. This CDR3 is 15 amino acids long. V lost 4 bases, J lost 4 bases, and 8 bases stayed unmatched. CDR1 and CDR2 from the germline V gene are MGHRA and YSYEKL. CDR3 residues: CASSPGQGADYEQYF. As DNA, the CDR3 is TGCGCCAGCAGCCCGGGACAGGGAGCCGATTACGAGCAGTACTTC.

V usage is TRBV10-3 and J usage is TRBJ2-7, with TRBD2 matching 14 bases. This CDR3 comprises 15 residues. Germline V gene data show CDR1 as ENHRY and CDR2 as SYGVKD. With V trimmed by 9 bases and J by 3 bases, 7 bases remained unmatched. The CDR3 loop is CAMGTSGRGGYEQYF. The CDR3 DNA is TGTGCCATGGGGACTAGCGGGAGAGGGGGCTACGAGCAGTACTTC.

V gene TRBV6-6 combines with J gene TRBJ1-6; TRBD1 might be the D (5 bases). V was clipped by 5 bases and J by 12 bases, with 17 bases between them. Germline loops: CDR1 MNHNY, CDR2 SVGAGI (reference sequence). This CDR3 comprises 14 residues. The CDR3, as DNA: TGTGCCAGCAGTCCCCGGGACGGGGGTTTACCCCTCCACTTT. This sequence encodes CASSPRDGGLPLHF.

This clone has just one count. J is TRBJ2-7 and V is TRBV6-5, with a tentative D call TRBD2 (6 bases). The CDR3 is made up of 16 amino acids. Per germline, CDR1 MNHEY and CDR2 SVGAGI. The V gene lost 0 bases and the J gene lost 0 bases, with 12 bases spanning the gap. The CDR3 here is CASSYSTQGGSYEQYF. The CDR3 coding sequence is TGTGCCAGCAGTTACTCGACTCAGGGAGGCTCCTACGAGCAGTACTTC.

The CDR3 here is CASSLFRQETQYF. The CDR3 region has the DNA TGTGCCAGCAGCTTGTTTCGGCAAGAGACCCAGTACTTC. V usage is TRBV5-6 and J usage is TRBJ2-5, with D uncertain. The germline CDR1 and CDR2 sequences are SGHDT and YYEEEE. V was pared by 1 base and J by 2 bases, with 6 bases between. CDR3 length: 13 amino acids.

This clone has only a few counts. The chain carries TRBV5-4 and TRBJ1-2; 9 nucleotides match TRBD1. This CDR3 spans 16 amino acids. Unmatched junction bases numbered 6, after V lost 3 bases and J lost 0 bases. From germline, CDR1 is SGHNT and CDR2 YYREEE (reference sequence). The CDR3, as DNA: TGTGCCAGCAGCTGGGGACAGGGTGGCTCTAACTATGGCTACACCTTC. It is translated as CASSWGQGGSNYGYTF.

This clone was counted a few times. The CDR3 is CTSSQDPRDYNEQFF. The CDR3 DNA is TGCACCAGCAGCCAAGATCCCCGGGACTACAATGAGCAGTTCTTC. V usage is TRBV1 and J usage is TRBJ2-1; TRBD2 is the table's D call and was not checked against the DNA. TRBV1 is recorded as a pseudogene. The CDR3 spans 15 residues.

This clone was seen more than once but under ten times. V is TRBV5-1 and J is TRBJ2-5; weak D call: TRBD2 (5 bases). The CDR3 loop spans 14 amino acids. CDR1 is SGHRS and CDR2 is YFSETQ in the germline V gene. The V end lost 2 bases, the J end lost 0 bases, and 8 bases lay between the germline ends. The CDR3 nucleotides are TGCGCCAGCAGCTTTGAGGGTTACCAAGAGACCCAGTACTTC. It specifies CASSFEGYQETQYF.

The chain links TRBV11-2 to TRBJ1-2, with D perhaps matching TRBD1 (5 bases). Germline V gives CDR1 SGHAT, CDR2 FQNNGV. This CDR3 spans 12 amino acids. V lost 5 bases and J lost 4, with 8 bases in between. The CDR3 DNA is TGTGCCAGCAGCCCCGGGGGCTATGGCTACACCTTC. This gives the protein CASSPGGYGYTF.